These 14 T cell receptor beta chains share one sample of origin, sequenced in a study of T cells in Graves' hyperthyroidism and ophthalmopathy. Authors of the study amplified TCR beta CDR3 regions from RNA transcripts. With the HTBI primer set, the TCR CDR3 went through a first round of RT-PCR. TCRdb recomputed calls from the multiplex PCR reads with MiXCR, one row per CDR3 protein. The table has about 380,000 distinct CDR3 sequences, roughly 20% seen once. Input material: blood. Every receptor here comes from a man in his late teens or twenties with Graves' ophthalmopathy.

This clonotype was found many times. The CDR3 region has the DNA TGCAGTGCCAGGGTCGGCGGGCGCGAGACCCAGTACTTC. This gives the protein CSARVGGRETQYF. The V gene is TRBV20-1, the J gene TRBJ2-5, with D perhaps TRBD1 or TRBD2 (5 bases each). The germline CDR1 and CDR2 sequences are DFQATT and SNEGSKA (reference sequence). The V end was cut by 6 bases, the J end by 5 bases, with 16 bases between. The CDR3 runs 13 residues.

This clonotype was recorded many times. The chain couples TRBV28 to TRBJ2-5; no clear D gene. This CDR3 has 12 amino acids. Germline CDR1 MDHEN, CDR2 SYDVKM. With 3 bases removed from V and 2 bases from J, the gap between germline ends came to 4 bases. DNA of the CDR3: TGTGCCAGCAGTTTTAATCAAGAGACCCAGTACTTC. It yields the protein CASSFNQETQYF.

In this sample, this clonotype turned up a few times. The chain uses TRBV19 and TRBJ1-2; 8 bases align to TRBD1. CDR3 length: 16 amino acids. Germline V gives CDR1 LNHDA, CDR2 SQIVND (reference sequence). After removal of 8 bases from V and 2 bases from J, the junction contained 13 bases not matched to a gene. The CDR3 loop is CASGLAAGGSNYGYTF. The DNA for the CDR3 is TGTGCCAGTGGGCTTGCGGCAGGGGGCTCGAACTATGGCTACACCTTC. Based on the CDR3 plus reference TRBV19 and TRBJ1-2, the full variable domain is DGGITQSPKYLFRKEGQNVTLSCEQNLNHDAMYWYRQDPGQGLRLIYYSQIVNDFQKGDIAEGYSVSREKKESFPLTVTSAQKNPTAFYLCASGLAAGGSNYGYTFGSGTRLTVV.

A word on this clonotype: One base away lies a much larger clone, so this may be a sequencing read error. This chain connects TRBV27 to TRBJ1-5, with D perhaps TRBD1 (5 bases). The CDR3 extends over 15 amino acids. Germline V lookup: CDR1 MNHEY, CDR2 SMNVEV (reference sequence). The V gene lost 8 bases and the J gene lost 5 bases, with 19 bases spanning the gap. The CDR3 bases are TGTGCCAGCTCGAGGAGGGGTGGCCCCCATCAGCCCCAGCATTTT. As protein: CASSRRGGPHQPQHF.

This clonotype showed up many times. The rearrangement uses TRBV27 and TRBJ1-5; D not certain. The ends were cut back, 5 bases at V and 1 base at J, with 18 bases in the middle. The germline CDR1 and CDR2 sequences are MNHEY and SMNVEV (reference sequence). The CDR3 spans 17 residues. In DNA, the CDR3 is TGTGCCAGCAGTCCATCGGCGGGAGTTGGGAGCAATCAGCCCCAGCATTTT. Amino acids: CASSPSAGVGSNQPQHF.

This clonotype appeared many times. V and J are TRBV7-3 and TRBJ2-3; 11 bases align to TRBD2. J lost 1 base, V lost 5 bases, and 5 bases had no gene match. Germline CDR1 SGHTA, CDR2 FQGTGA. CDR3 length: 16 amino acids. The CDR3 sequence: CASSPGLAGGTDTQYF. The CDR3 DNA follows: TGTGCCAGCAGCCCCGGACTAGCGGGCGGCACAGATACGCAGTATTTT.

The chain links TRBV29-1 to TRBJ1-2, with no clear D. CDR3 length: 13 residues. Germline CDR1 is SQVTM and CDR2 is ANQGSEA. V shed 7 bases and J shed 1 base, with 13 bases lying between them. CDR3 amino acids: CSGVLGNNYGYTF. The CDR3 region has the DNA TGCAGCGGGGTTCTCGGAAATAACTATGGCTACACCTTC.

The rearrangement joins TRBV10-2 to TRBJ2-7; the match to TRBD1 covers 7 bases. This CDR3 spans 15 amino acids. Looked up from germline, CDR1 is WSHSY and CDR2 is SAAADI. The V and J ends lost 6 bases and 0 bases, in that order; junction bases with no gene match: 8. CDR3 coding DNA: TGCGCCAGCAGCTTTACAGGGGTCCTCTCCTACGAGCAGTACTTC. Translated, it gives CASSFTGVLSYEQYF.

DNA for the CDR3: TGTGCCAGCAGTGAGTGGGTCCGGGGGAGCACAGATACGCAGTATTTT. It yields the protein CASSEWVRGSTDTQYF. The rearrangement uses TRBV6-1 and TRBJ2-3; D perhaps matches TRBD2 (6 bases). CDR3 length: 16 amino acids. CDR1 is MNHNS, CDR2 SASEGT, per germline. Trimming stripped 3 bases from V and 0 bases from J, with 13 bases between.

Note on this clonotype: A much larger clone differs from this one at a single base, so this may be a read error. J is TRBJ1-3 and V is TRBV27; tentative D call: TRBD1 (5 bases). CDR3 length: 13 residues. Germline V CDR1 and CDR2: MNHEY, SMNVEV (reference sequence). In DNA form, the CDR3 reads TGTGCCAGCAGCATAACCGGGGGAAGCACCATATATTTT. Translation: CASSITGGSTIYF.

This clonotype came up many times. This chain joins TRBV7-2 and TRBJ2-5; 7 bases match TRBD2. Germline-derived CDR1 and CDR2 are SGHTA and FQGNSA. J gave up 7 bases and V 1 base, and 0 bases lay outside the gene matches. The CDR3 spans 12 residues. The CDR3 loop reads CASSLGGGTQYF. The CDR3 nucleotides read TGTGCCAGCAGCTTAGGGGGGGGGACCCAGTACTTC.

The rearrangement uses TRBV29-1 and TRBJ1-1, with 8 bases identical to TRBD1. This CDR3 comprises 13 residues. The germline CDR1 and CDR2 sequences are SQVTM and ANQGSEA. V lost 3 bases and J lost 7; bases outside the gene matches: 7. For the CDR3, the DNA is TGCAGCGTTGACCAACAGGGGGGTAGTGAAGCTTTCTTT. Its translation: CSVDQQGGSEAFF. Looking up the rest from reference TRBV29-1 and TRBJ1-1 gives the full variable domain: SAVISQKPSRDICQRGTSLTIQCQVDSQVTMMFWYRQQPGQSLTLIATANQGSEATYESGFVIDKFPISRPNLTFSTLTVSNMSPEDSSIYLCSVDQQGGSEAFFGQGTRLTVV.

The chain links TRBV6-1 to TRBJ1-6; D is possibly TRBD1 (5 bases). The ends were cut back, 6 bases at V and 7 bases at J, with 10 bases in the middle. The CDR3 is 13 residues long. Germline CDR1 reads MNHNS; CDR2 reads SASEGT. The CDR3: CASRQVGNSPLHF. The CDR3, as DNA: TGTGCCAGCAGACAGGTTGGGAATTCACCCCTCCACTTT.

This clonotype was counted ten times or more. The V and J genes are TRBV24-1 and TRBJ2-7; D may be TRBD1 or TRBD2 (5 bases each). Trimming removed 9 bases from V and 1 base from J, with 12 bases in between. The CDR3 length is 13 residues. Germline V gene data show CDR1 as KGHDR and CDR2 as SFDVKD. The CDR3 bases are TGTGCCACCGCCCGGGACGCTTCCTACGAGCAGTACTTC. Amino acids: CATARDASYEQYF.